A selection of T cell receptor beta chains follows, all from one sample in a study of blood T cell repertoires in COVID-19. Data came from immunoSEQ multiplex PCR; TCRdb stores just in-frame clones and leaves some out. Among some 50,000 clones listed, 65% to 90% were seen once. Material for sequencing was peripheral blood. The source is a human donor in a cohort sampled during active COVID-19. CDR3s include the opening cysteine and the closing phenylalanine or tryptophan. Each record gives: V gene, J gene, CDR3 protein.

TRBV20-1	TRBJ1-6	CSASVGSSYNSPLHF
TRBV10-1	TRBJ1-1	CASSQGTEAFF
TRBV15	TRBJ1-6	CATSADFITPLHF
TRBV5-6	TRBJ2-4	CASSTRGQNIQYF
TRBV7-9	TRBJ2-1	CASSWAGGNEQFF
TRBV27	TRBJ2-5	CASRGLAGGVWETQYF
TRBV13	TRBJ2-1	CASSLVSGNEQFF
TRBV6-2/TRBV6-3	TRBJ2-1	CASSYQASGNNEQFF
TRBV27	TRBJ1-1	CASSPMSNTEAFF
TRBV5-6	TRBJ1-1	CASRGTVSPNTEAFF
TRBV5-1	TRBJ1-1	CASSPVAGDGLNTEAFF
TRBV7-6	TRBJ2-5	CASSSPGLAGRLGAQYF
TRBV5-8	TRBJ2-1	CASSRMGSSYNEQFF
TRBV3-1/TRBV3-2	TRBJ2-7	CASSLRTSGRTYEQYF
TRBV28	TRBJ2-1	CASSPLTSASSYNEQFF
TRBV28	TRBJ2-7	CASSREGNEQYF
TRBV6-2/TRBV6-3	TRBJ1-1	CASSLLRVNTEAFF